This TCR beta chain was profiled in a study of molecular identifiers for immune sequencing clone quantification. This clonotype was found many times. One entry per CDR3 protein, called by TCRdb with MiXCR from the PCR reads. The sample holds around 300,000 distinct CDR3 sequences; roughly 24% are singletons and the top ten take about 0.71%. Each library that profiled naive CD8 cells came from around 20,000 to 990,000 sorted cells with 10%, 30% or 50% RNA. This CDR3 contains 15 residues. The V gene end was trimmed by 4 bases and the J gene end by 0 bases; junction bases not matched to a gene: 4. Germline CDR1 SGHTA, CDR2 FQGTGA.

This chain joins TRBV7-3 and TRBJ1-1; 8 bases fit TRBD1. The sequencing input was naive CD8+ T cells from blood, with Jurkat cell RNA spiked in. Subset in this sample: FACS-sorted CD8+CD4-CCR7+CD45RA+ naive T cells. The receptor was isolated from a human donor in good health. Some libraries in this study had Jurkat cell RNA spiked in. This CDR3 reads CASSSAGGMNTEAFF. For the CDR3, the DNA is TGTGCCAGCAGCTCGGCAGGGGGCATGAACACTGAAGCTTTCTTT. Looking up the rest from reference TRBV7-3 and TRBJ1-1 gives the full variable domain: GAGVSQTPSNKVTEKGKYVELRCDPISGHTALYWYRQSLGQGPEFLIYFQGTGAADDSGLPNDRFFAVRPEGSVSTLKIQRTERGDSAVYLCASSSAGGMNTEAFFGQGTRLTVV.